What follows are 27 T cell receptor beta chains derived from one specimen sequenced in a study of blood T cell repertoires in COVID-19. The assay was immunoSEQ multiplex PCR, and TCRdb's table has in-frame clones only and misses some. The data contain approximately 280,000 clones, 75% to 95% of them seen just once; the ten biggest clones take up 6.5% to 8%. The sample was peripheral blood. These receptor sequences come from a woman aged 25 to 39 with COVID-19, enrolled during active disease.

CDR3 residues: CAWSVGQGYNEQFF. CDR3 DNA: TGTGCCTGGAGTGTAGGGCAGGGTTACAATGAGCAGTTCTTC. The chain couples TRBV30 to TRBJ2-1, with a tentative D call TRBD1 (5 bases). Per the germline V gene, CDR1 is GTSNPN and CDR2 is SVGIG (reference sequence). V dropped 0 bases and J dropped 4 bases, with 10 bases sitting between them. CDR3 size: 14 residues. The variable domain in full, completed from reference TRBV30 and TRBJ2-1, reads SQTIHQWPATLVQPVGSPLSLECTVEGTSNPNLYWYRQAAGRGLQLLFYSVGIGQISSEVPQNLSASRPQDRQFILSSKKLLLSDSGFYLCAWSVGQGYNEQFFGPGTRLTVL.

The table lists this clone with a count of one. The genes are TRBV29-1 and TRBJ2-7, with D unclear. Per the germline V gene, CDR1 is SQVTM and CDR2 is ANQGSEA. The V and J ends lost 4 bases and 1 base respectively, with 8 bases between them. The CDR3 contains 12 residues. The CDR3 region has the DNA TGCAGCGTTGCCGGGTCTTCCTACGAGCAGTACTTC. It yields the protein CSVAGSSYEQYF.

The chain couples TRBV5-4 to TRBJ1-2, with 7 bases identical to TRBD1. Germline CDR1 and CDR2: SGHNT and YYREEE (reference sequence). The CDR3 extends over 17 amino acids. V lost 0 bases, J lost 3 bases, and 11 bases stayed unmatched. The CDR3 DNA is TGTGCCAGCAGCTTGGGGACAGGCGGGGTGAAGTACTATGGCTACACCTTC. It encodes CASSLGTGGVKYYGYTF.

This chain uses TRBV3-1 (or the pseudogene TRBV3-2) with TRBJ2-1; D is possibly TRBD1 (6 bases). Trimming shortened V by 2 bases and J by 6 bases, and 11 bases separated the two germline ends. The CDR3 is 14 residues long. Germline CDR1 and CDR2: LGHDT and YNNKEL (reference sequence). In nucleotides, the CDR3 is TGTGCCAGCAGCCAAATGCAGGGGATCAATGAGCAGTTCTTC. Its protein is CASSQMQGINEQFF.

The chain is built from TRBV10-3 and TRBJ2-7; 9 nucleotides line up with TRBD2. CDR1 is ENHRY, CDR2 SYGVKD, per germline. The CDR3 has 15 amino acids. V trimming: 5 bases; J trimming: 1 base; junction bases outside the gene matches: 6. In DNA, the CDR3 is TGTGCCATCAGTACTAGCGGGTCCGCATCCTACGAGCAGTACTTC. Its translation: CAISTSGSASYEQYF.

The chain recombines TRBV6-5 with TRBJ1-3; D remains unclear. Germline-derived CDR1 and CDR2 are MNHEY and SVGAGI. This CDR3 has 16 residues. Trimming took off 1 base at V and 0 bases at J, with 10 bases between the two ends. The CDR3 DNA follows: TGTGCCAGCAGTTACTTTGCGGGAGCCTCTGGAAACACCATATATTTT. It specifies CASSYFAGASGNTIYF.

The rearrangement links TRBV25-1 to TRBJ2-5; D possibly corresponds to TRBD1 (6 bases). The CDR3 sequence is 15 residues long. V lost 5 bases and J lost 1, with 14 bases in between. Germline values: CDR1 MGHDK, CDR2 SYGVNS. In DNA, the CDR3 is TGTGCCAGCAGTCCTCGGGACATCCTCCAAGAGACCCAGTACTTC. Protein product: CASSPRDILQETQYF.

The CDR3 sequence is CASRPWQGNTEAFF. For the CDR3, the DNA is TGTGCCAGCAGACCGTGGCAGGGAAACACTGAAGCTTTCTTT. This sequence joins TRBV6-5 and TRBJ1-1, with a tentative D call TRBD1 (5 bases). V shed 6 bases and J shed 2 bases, with 13 bases lying between them. The germline V gene has CDR1 MNHEY and CDR2 SVGAGI. This CDR3 contains 14 residues.

V is TRBV7-9 and J is TRBJ2-2; a possible D gene is TRBD1 (6 bases). V was shortened by 3 bases and J by 5 bases, with 13 bases between the two germline ends. The germline CDR1 and CDR2 sequences are SEHNR and FQNEAQ (reference sequence). The CDR3 totals 15 residues. The CDR3: CASSFDVQGTGELFF. DNA of the CDR3: TGTGCCAGCAGCTTCGACGTACAGGGAACCGGGGAGCTGTTTTTT. The full variable domain, with the rest looked up from reference TRBV7-9 and TRBJ2-2, is DTGVSQNPRHKITKRGQNVTFRCDPISEHNRLYWYRQTLGQGPEFLTYFQNEAQLEKSRLLSDRFSAERPKGSFSTLEIQRTEQGDSAMYLCASSFDVQGTGELFFGEGSRLTVL.

This clone was seen a single time. The J gene is TRBJ2-5, the V gene TRBV19; possibly TRBD2 for D (5 bases). The CDR3 contains 17 residues. The V end was cut by 4 bases, the J end by 2 bases, with 20 bases between. Germline CDR1 LNHDA, CDR2 SQIVND (reference sequence). CDR3: CASSRLPVSAKQETQYF. CDR3 in DNA: TGTGCCAGTAGTAGGTTACCGGTTAGCGCAAAGCAAGAGACCCAGTACTTC.

This clone appeared once. The chain links TRBV12-3 or TRBV12-4 to TRBJ1-2; 7 bases are shared with TRBD1. Losses at the gene ends were 7 bases for V and 3 bases for J; bases not matched to a gene: 5. The CDR3 runs to 13 residues. The CDR3, as DNA: TGTGCCAGCAAAGCAGGGGGAGACTATGGCTACACCTTC. This codes for CASKAGGDYGYTF.

This sequence joins TRBV7-2 and TRBJ1-3; no definite D call. Germline CDR1 is SGHTA and CDR2 is FQGNSA. The V and J ends lost 1 base and 4 bases respectively, with 8 bases between them. This CDR3 comprises 14 residues. The DNA of the CDR3 is TGTGCCAGCAGCTTAGTGGCAGTCGGAAACACCATATATTTT. Its translation: CASSLVAVGNTIYF.

CDR3 nucleotides: TGTGCTAGTGGTTTGACTAGCCATTACAATGAGCAGTTCTTC. Translated, it gives CASGLTSHYNEQFF. J is TRBJ2-1 and V is TRBV12-5; weak D call: TRBD2 (6 bases). There are 14 residues in the CDR3. V was cut by 2 bases and J by 4 bases, with 9 bases left in between. Germline loops: CDR1 LGHNT, CDR2 FRNRAP.

V gene TRBV2 combines with J gene TRBJ1-2; D is unresolved. Trimming removed 3 bases from V and 7 bases from J, with 18 bases in between. The CDR3 is 15 residues long. Germline V CDR1 and CDR2: SNHLY, FYNNEI. CDR3 loop: CASSEDAIAAGGYTF. CDR3 nucleotide sequence: TGTGCCAGCAGTGAGGACGCCATAGCGGCGGGTGGCTACACCTTC.

J is TRBJ1-4 and V is TRBV7-8; D remains unclear. Per germline, CDR1 SGHVS and CDR2 FQNEAQ. Trimming cost V 1 base and J 0 bases, with 9 bases left between them. The CDR3 runs to 16 residues. The CDR3, as DNA: TGTGCCAGCAGCTTAGTGGGCGCCGCAACTAATGAAAAACTGTTTTTT. Translated, it gives CASSLVGAATNEKLFF.

J is TRBJ1-5 and V is TRBV6-5; the D is unclear. The V gene's germline CDR1 is MNHEY and CDR2 SVGAGI. The CDR3 spans 13 residues. V lost 6 bases to trimming and J lost 5 bases, with 11 bases between them. For the CDR3, the DNA is TGTGCCAGCAGCCGAGGGTCGGATCAGCCCCAGCATTTT. It is translated as CASSRGSDQPQHF.

Note on this clone: This same CDR3 is encoded by further DNA sequences in the sample. V is TRBV5-1 and J is TRBJ2-1; TRBD2 matches at 7 bases. Losses at the gene ends were 0 bases for V and 3 bases for J; bases not matched to a gene: 3. This CDR3 comprises 15 residues. Germline V lookup: CDR1 SGHRS, CDR2 YFSETQ. The CDR3 here is CASSLVAGDYNEQFF. The CDR3 DNA follows: TGCGCCAGCAGCTTGGTGGCGGGGGACTACAATGAGCAGTTCTTC.

The rearrangement links TRBV4-1 to TRBJ1-6, with D unresolved. Germline loops: CDR1 MGHRA, CDR2 YSYEKL. This CDR3 region has 15 residues. With 1 base removed from V and 1 base from J, the gap between germline ends came to 5 bases. CDR3 sequence: CASSQGHSYNSPLHF. CDR3 sequence (DNA): TGCGCCAGCAGCCAAGGACATTCCTATAATTCACCCCTCCACTTT.

This clone was detected once. The genes are TRBV6-4 and TRBJ2-7; D ambiguous. Per germline, CDR1 MRHNA and CDR2 SNTAGT. Trimming removed 3 bases from V and 6 bases from J, with 9 bases in between. The CDR3 spans 12 residues. The CDR3 is CASSDRVGEQYF. The CDR3 nucleotides read TGTGCCAGCAGTGATCGGGTCGGCGAGCAGTACTTC.

This chain connects TRBV4-1 to TRBJ1-6; weak D call: TRBD1 (5 bases). Germline V gene lookup returns CDR1 MGHRA and CDR2 YSYEKL. This CDR3 has 15 amino acids. The germline V and J ends were trimmed by 1 base and 7 bases, with 11 bases remaining between them. The CDR3 DNA reads as TGCGCCAGCAGCCAAGTCGGTACAGGAAATTCACCCCTCCACTTT. Translation gives CASSQVGTGNSPLHF.

For this clone: This sample also contains other DNA sequences that code for the same CDR3. The chain recombines TRBV7-9 with TRBJ1-2, with 12 bases identical to TRBD1. V was pared by 4 bases and J by 6 bases, with 3 bases of the junction left unmatched. This CDR3 has 14 amino acids. The germline V gene encodes CDR1 SEHNR and CDR2 FQNEAQ (reference sequence). CDR3 amino acids: CASSSGQGANGYTF. The CDR3 nucleotides read TGTGCCAGCAGCTCGGGACAGGGGGCTAATGGCTACACCTTC.

The rearrangement joins TRBV25-1 to TRBJ1-6, with a tentative D call TRBD1 (5 bases). The CDR3 length is 17 residues. CDR1 is MGHDK, CDR2 SYGVNS, per germline. The V end lost 5 bases, the J end lost 10 bases, and 24 bases lay between the germline ends. The CDR3 loop reads CASSPGLVRSGYSPLHF. Written as DNA, the CDR3 is TGTGCCAGCAGTCCGGGACTCGTTAGGAGTGGGTACTCACCCCTCCACTTT.

J is TRBJ2-2 and V is TRBV3-1 (or the pseudogene TRBV3-2); D unclear. V dropped 0 bases and J dropped 4 bases, with 3 bases sitting between them. The CDR3 consists of 13 residues. Germline V CDR1 and CDR2: LGHDT, YNNKEL (reference sequence). The CDR3 reads CASSQDGTGELFF. Written as DNA, the CDR3 is TGTGCCAGCAGCCAAGACGGCACCGGGGAGCTGTTTTTT.

This clone was counted once. The chain couples TRBV5-1 to TRBJ2-3; TRBD1 is a possible D gene (6 bases). Trimming left V 1 base short and J 3 bases short, with 9 bases between. The germline V gene encodes CDR1 SGHRS and CDR2 YFSETQ. CDR3 size: 14 residues. The CDR3 protein is CASSLPGQTDTQYF. CDR3 nucleotides: TGCGCCAGCAGCTTGCCCGGACAGACAGATACGCAGTATTTT.

The chain has TRBV6-2 or TRBV6-3 and TRBJ2-2, with 8 bases lining up with TRBD1. Germline-derived CDR1 and CDR2 are MNHEY and SVGEGT. The CDR3 extends over 16 amino acids. The ends lost 6 bases at V and 8 bases at J; junction bases unmatched: 14. As DNA, the CDR3 is TGTGCCAGCAGCCGGACCGGGACAGGATTGCCAGGGGAGCTGTTTTTT. Translated: CASSRTGTGLPGELFF.

The chain carries TRBV30 and TRBJ2-3; the match to TRBD2 covers 7 bases. Germline V gene lookup returns CDR1 GTSNPN and CDR2 SVGIG (reference sequence). The CDR3 has 14 amino acids. The trim removed 3 bases at V and 0 bases at J, leaving 3 bases unmatched. This chain's CDR3 is CAWRRGISTDTQYF. CDR3 in DNA: TGTGCCTGGAGGCGGGGGATTAGCACAGATACGCAGTATTTT.

This clone has just one count. The rearrangement links TRBV21-1 to TRBJ2-5; the listed D gene, TRBD2, was not tested against the DNA. TRBV21-1 is given as a pseudogene. The CDR3 sequence is 13 residues long. Here the CDR3 reads CASSSRVLETQYF. The CDR3, as DNA: TGTGCCAGCAGCTCGCGAGTTTTAGAGACCCAGTACTTC.